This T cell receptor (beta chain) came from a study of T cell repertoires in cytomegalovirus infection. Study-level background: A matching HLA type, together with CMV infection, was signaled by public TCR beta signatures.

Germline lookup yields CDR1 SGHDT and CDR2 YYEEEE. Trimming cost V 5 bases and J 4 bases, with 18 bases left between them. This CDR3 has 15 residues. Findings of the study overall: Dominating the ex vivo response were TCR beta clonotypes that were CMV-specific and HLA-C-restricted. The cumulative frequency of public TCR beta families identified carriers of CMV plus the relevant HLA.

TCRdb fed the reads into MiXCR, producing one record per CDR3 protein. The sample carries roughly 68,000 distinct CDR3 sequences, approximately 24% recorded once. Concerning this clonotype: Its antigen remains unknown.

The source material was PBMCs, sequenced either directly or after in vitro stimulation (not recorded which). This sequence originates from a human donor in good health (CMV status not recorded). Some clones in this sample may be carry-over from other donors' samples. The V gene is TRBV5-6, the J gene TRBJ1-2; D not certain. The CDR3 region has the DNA TGTGCCAGCAGGGACCGAGCAGGCGTTAGCTATGGCTACACCTTC. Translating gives CASRDRAGVSYGYTF. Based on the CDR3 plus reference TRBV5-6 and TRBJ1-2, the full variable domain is DAGVTQSPTHLIKTRGQQVTLRCSPKSGHDTVSWYQQALGQGPQFIFQYYEEEERQRGNFPDRFSGHQFPNYSSELNVNALLLGDSALYLCASRDRAGVSYGYTFGSGTRLTVV.